These T cell receptor beta chains were read from a single sample in a study of cytomegalovirus exposure and HLA in healthy donors. Data came from immunoSEQ multiplex PCR; TCRdb stores just in-frame clones and leaves some out. This table holds some 200,000 clones, roughly a tenth found once. Sequencing used PBMCs. The receptors derive from a woman aged 30 to 39 in good health and CMV-seropositive. The CDR3 runs from the conserved cysteine through the conserved F or W. The D gene is left open where the match is weak. Not every row has a clone size; where given, it reads once, few, many or a size class.

TRBD2	-	TRBV5-4	16	TRBJ2-3	CASSRGLAGATDTQYF	TGTGCCAGCAGCAGGGGACTAGCGGGGGCCACAGATACGCAGTATTTT
TRBD1	few	TRBV7-6	14	TRBJ2-7	CASSPTGQGDEQYF	TGTGCCAGCAGCCCAACGGGACAGGGGGACGAGCAGTACTTC
TRBD1	few	TRBV28	17	TRBJ1-1	CASSLSRTGAGDTEAFF	TGTGCCAGCAGTTTATCCCGGACAGGGGCAGGGGACACTGAAGCTTTCTTT
TRBD1	few	TRBV30	15	TRBJ1-1	CAWLNPGQWGTEAFF	TGTGCCTGGCTAAACCCGGGACAGTGGGGCACTGAAGCTTTCTTT
-	-	TRBV5-8	14	TRBJ1-5	CASSRTGTNQPQHF	TGTGCCAGCAGCAGAACAGGGACCAATCAGCCCCAGCATTTT
TRBD1	many	TRBV7-9	18	TRBJ1-4	CASSLGRTGLSTNEKLFF	TGTGCCAGCAGCCTGGGGCGGACAGGGCTGTCAACTAATGAAAAACTGTTTTTT
-	-	TRBV10-2	11	TRBJ2-3	CASSGALAQYF	TGCGCCAGCAGTGGAGCCTTAGCGCAGTATTTT
-	few	TRBV18	16	TRBJ1-1	CASSPKRTEEGHEAFF	TGTGCCAGCTCACCCAAAAGGACAGAGGAAGGGCATGAAGCTTTCTTT
TRBD2	-	TRBV9	16	TRBJ2-5	CASSVELAGGAETQYF	TGTGCCAGCAGCGTAGAACTAGCGGGAGGGGCTGAGACCCAGTACTTC
-	-	TRBV29-1	14	TRBJ2-5	CSVAGLIGQETQYF	TGCAGCGTTGCCGGACTAATTGGTCAAGAGACCCAGTACTTC
TRBD2	-	TRBV4-1	15	TRBJ2-7	CASSQPGAGVGEQYF	TGCGCCAGCAGCCAACCAGGAGCGGGAGTGGGAGAGCAGTACTTC
-	-	TRBV7-8	15	TRBJ2-3	CASSSSLAGADTQYF	TGTGCCAGCAGCTCTTCTCTGGCAGGGGCAGATACGCAGTATTTT
TRBD1	few	TRBV5-1	17	TRBJ2-6	CASSLTTGGGGANVLTF	TGCGCCAGCAGCCTCACGACAGGGGGCGGTGGGGCCAACGTCCTGACTTTC
TRBD1	-	TRBV11-2	17	TRBJ2-1	CASSQGAGQVLVNEQFF	TGTGCCAGCAGCCAGGGGGCGGGACAGGTCCTGGTCAATGAGCAGTTCTTC
-	few	TRBV29-1	14	TRBJ1-2	CSVDGGGPNYGYTF	TGCAGCGTTGATGGGGGGGGACCCAACTATGGCTACACCTTC
TRBD1	few	TRBV5-1	14	TRBJ1-1	CASSPQQGNTEAFF	TGCGCCAGCAGCCCCCAACAGGGGAATACTGAAGCTTTCTTT
TRBD2	few	TRBV6-1	15	TRBJ2-7	CASSEGGSGRSEQYF	TGTGCCAGCAGTGAAGGGGGGAGCGGGAGATCCGAGCAGTACTTC
TRBD2	once	TRBV12-5	19	TRBJ2-3	CASGPPSLLAGIYPDTQYF	TGTGCTAGTGGTCCGCCATCCCTCCTAGCGGGAATTTACCCAGATACGCAGTATTTT
-	few	TRBV6-6	14	TRBJ1-1	CASSETGFGTEAFF	TGTGCCAGCAGTGAGACAGGCTTTGGTACTGAAGCTTTCTTT
TRBD2	-	TRBV4-1	17	TRBJ2-1	CASSQVPGLASYNEQFF	TGCGCCAGCAGCCAAGTGCCGGGACTAGCCTCCTACAATGAGCAGTTCTTC
TRBD1	-	TRBV30	17	TRBJ2-3	CAWNQGQGEKFTDTQYF	TGTGCCTGGAATCAGGGACAGGGGGAGAAGTTCACAGATACGCAGTATTTT
-	few	TRBV19	15	TRBJ1-3	CASSNPVLSGNTIYF	TGTGCCAGTAGTAATCCGGTGCTCTCTGGAAACACCATATATTTT
-	-	TRBV7-9	15	TRBJ1-3	CASSLVVAVGNTIYF	TGTGCCAGCAGCTTAGTGGTGGCCGTAGGAAACACCATATATTTT
TRBD2	few	TRBV2	16	TRBJ2-1	CASRGAGTSALNEQFF	TGTGCCAGCAGGGGGGCCGGGACTAGCGCCCTCAATGAGCAGTTCTTC
-	-	TRBV27	11	TRBJ1-1	CATWRNTEAFF	TGTGCCACATGGAGGAACACTGAAGCTTTCTTT
TRBD1	few	TRBV7-8	17	TRBJ1-5	CASSLRSTGEVRQPQHF	TGTGCCAGCAGCTTACGTTCGACAGGGGAGGTGCGCCAGCCCCAGCATTTT
TRBD2	few	TRBV9	14	TRBJ2-1	CASSPSGSYNEQFF	TGTGCCAGCAGTCCTAGCGGGAGTTACAATGAGCAGTTCTTC
-	-	TRBV21-1	16	TRBJ1-5	CASSKLTGLGGQPQHF	TGTGCCAGCAGCAAACTAACGGGACTTGGTGGGCAGCCCCAGCATTTT
TRBD2	-	TRBV5-1	15	TRBJ2-2	CASSETSSNTGELFF	TGCGCCAGCAGCGAGACTAGCAGTAACACCGGGGAGCTGTTTTTT
-	many	TRBV6-5	16	TRBJ1-3	CASSYSWGRAGNTIYF	TGTGCCAGCAGTTACTCGTGGGGGCGAGCGGGAAACACCATATATTTT
TRBD1	few	TRBV11-2	15	TRBJ1-1	CASSLVRGRNTEAFF	TGTGCCAGCAGCTTGGTCAGGGGGAGGAACACTGAAGCTTTCTTT
-	few	TRBV9	15	TRBJ2-2	CASSVGGVNTGELFF	TGTGCCAGCAGCGTTGGCGGGGTCAACACCGGGGAGCTGTTTTTT
TRBD2	few	TRBV6-6	14	TRBJ2-2	CASRPQLATGELFF	TGTGCCAGCAGACCCCAACTAGCGACCGGGGAGCTGTTTTTT
-	-	TRBV29-1	14	TRBJ1-3	CSVDLGGSGNTIYF	TGCAGCGTTGACCTCGGGGGCTCTGGAAACACCATATATTTT
TRBD1	-	TRBV2	12	TRBJ1-1	CATSLGTGTAFF	TGTGCCACCTCCCTCGGGACAGGGACCGCTTTCTTT
TRBD2	-	TRBV5-1	17	TRBJ2-3	CASSQGLAGLYTDTQYF	TGCGCCAGCAGCCAGGGACTAGCGGGGCTATACACAGATACGCAGTATTTT
-	few	TRBV4-2	16	TRBJ1-6	CASSQGSGGADSPLHF	TGTGCCAGCAGCCAGGGCTCGGGAGGGGCAGATTCACCCCTCCACTTT
-	-	TRBV5-1	16	TRBJ2-3	CASSLAVQFSTDTQYF	TGCGCCAGCAGCTTGGCCGTTCAGTTTAGCACAGATACGCAGTATTTT
TRBD1	few	TRBV5-1	13	TRBJ2-5	CASGQGTQETQYF	TGCGCCAGTGGACAGGGTACCCAAGAGACCCAGTACTTC
-	few	TRBV10-1	14	TRBJ1-1	CASRPSAGGAEAFF	TGCGCCAGCAGACCCTCTGCTGGGGGCGCTGAAGCTTTCTTT
TRBD2	-	TRBV30	16	TRBJ2-1	CAWSATSSGRANEQFF	TGTGCCTGGAGTGCGACGAGTAGCGGGAGAGCTAATGAGCAGTTCTTC
-	-	TRBV5-6	11	TRBJ1-2	CASSWGGGYTF	TGTGCCAGCAGCTGGGGGGGAGGCTACACCTTC
-	-	TRBV27	14	TRBJ1-2	CASSPQMGVYGYTF	TGTGCCAGCAGTCCCCAGATGGGAGTATATGGCTACACCTTC
-	-	TRBV7-8	17	TRBJ2-6	CASSYPTGYSGANVLTF	TGTGCCAGCAGCTACCCCACAGGTTATTCTGGGGCCAACGTCCTGACTTTC
TRBD1	-	TRBV10-3	14	TRBJ2-7	CAIRIGQGTYEQYF	TGTGCCATCAGAATAGGACAGGGGACCTACGAGCAGTACTTC
-	few	TRBV18	17	TRBJ1-5	CASSPRPGREEDQPQHF	TGTGCCAGCTCACCCCGGCCCGGGAGGGAGGAGGATCAGCCCCAGCATTTT
TRBD2	-	TRBV6-8	20	TRBJ2-5	CASPVVLAGLRIILQETQYF	TGTGCCAGCCCCGTGGTACTAGCGGGGCTCCGTATAATTCTGCAAGAGACCCAGTACTTC
-	-	TRBV5-1	15	TRBJ1-1	CASSLDGHFNTEAFF	TGCGCCAGCAGCTTAGACGGACACTTCAACACTGAAGCTTTCTTT
-	few	TRBV12-2	17	TRBJ1-5	CASRLEWGDLSNQPQHF	TGTGCAAGTCGCTTAGAGTGGGGGGATTTGAGCAATCAGCCCCAGCATTTT